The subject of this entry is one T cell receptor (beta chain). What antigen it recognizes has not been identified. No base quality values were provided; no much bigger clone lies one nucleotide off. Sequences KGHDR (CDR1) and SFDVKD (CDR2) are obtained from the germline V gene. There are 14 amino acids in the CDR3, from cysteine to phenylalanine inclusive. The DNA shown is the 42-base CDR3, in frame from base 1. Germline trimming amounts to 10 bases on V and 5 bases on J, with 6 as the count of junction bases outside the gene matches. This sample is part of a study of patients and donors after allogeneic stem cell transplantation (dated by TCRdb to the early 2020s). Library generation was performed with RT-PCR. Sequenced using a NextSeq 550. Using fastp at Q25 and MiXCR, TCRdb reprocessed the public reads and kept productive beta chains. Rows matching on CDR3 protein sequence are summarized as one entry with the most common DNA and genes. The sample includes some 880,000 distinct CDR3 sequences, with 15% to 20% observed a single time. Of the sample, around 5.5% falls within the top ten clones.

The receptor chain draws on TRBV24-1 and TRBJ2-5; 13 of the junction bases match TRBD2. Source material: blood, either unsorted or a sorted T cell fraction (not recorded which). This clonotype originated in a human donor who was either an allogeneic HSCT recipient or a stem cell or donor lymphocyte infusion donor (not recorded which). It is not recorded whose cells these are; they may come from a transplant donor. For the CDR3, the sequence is CATTSGGAGETQYF. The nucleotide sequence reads TGTGCCACAACTAGCGGGGGGGCCGGTGAGACCCAGTACTTC.